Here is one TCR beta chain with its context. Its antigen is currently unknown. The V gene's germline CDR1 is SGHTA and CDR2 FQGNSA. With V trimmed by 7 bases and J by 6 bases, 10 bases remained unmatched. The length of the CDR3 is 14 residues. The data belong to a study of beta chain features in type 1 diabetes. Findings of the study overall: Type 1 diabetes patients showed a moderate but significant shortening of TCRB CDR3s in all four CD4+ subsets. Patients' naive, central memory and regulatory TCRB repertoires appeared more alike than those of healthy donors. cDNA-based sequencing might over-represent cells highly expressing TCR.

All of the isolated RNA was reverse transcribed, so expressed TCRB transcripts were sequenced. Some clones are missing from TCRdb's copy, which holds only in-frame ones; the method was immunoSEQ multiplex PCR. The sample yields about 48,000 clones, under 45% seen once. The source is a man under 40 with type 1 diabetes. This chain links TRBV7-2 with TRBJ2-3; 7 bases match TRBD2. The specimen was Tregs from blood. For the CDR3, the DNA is TGTGCCAGCAACCCATCGGGGGGTGCGGATACGCAGTATTTT. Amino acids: CASNPSGGADTQYF.